A selection of T cell receptor beta chains follows, all from one sample in a study of shared clonotypes between healthy human individuals. Data came from immunoSEQ multiplex PCR; TCRdb stores just in-frame clones and leaves some out. This sample carries about 820,000 clones, around 92% of them seen once, and the ten largest clones take 24%. Sequencing was carried out using naive CD8+ T cells sorted from blood. The receptor source for this set is a man aged 25-45 years in good health. Each CDR3 is given with its conserved first and last residue. D genes are given only for firm matches. Clone size is shown for a subset of rows, as once, few, many or a class of expanded clone.

cdr3_aa cdr3_nt d_call j_call v_call clone_size
CASSIHRGRKDGYTF TGTGCCAGTAGTATCCACAGGGGGCGCAAGGATGGCTACACCTTC TRBD1 TRBJ1-2 TRBV19 .
CASSYSGLDEQFF TGTGCCAGCAGTTACTCGGGGCTCGATGAGCAGTTCTTC . TRBJ2-1 TRBV6-5 .
CASSYGRGVGYF TGTGCCAGCAGTTACGGCCGGGGGGTAGGGTACTTC TRBD2 TRBJ2-7 TRBV6-6 once
CSVEDQGQPVDTQYF TGCAGCGTTGAAGATCAGGGACAGCCAGTGGATACGCAGTATTTT TRBD1 TRBJ2-3 TRBV29-1 .
CASSVTRGSSYEQYF TGTGCCAGCAGCGTTACTAGAGGAAGTAGCTACGAGCAGTACTTC . TRBJ2-7 TRBV11-2 .
CAWSAGHLGNEQFF TGTGCCTGGAGCGCGGGACACCTCGGCAATGAGCAGTTCTTC . TRBJ2-1 TRBV30 once
CASSPGTREQYF TGCGCCAGCAGTCCCGGGACCCGCGAGCAGTACTTC . TRBJ2-7 TRBV10-1 .
CASSVGDNSETQYF TGTGCCAGTAGTGTGGGGGACAATTCGGAGACCCAGTACTTC . TRBJ2-5 TRBV19 once
CASSLGTGVGYEQYF TGTGCCAGCAGTTTAGGGACAGGGGTCGGCTACGAGCAGTACTTC TRBD1 TRBJ2-7 TRBV28 once
CAWASGRGYNEQFF TGTGCCTGGGCTAGCGGGAGGGGCTACAATGAGCAGTTCTTC TRBD2 TRBJ2-1 TRBV30 once
CASGFPVVVGWYEQYF TGTGCTAGTGGTTTCCCGGTGGTTGTAGGTTGGTACGAGCAGTACTTC . TRBJ2-7 TRBV12-5 .
CASSGGRGDNEQFF TGTGCCAGCAGTGGGGGCCGTGGCGACAATGAGCAGTTCTTC . TRBJ2-1 TRBV27 .
CASSLYVGTDTQYF TGTGCCAGCAGTTTATATGTCGGCACAGATACGCAGTATTTT . TRBJ2-3 TRBV27 .
CASSLGLTLAKNIQYF TGTGCCAGCAGCCTGGGACTCACGCTAGCCAAAAACATTCAGTACTTC . TRBJ2-4 TRBV5-6 .
CASSGMVGGSEKLFF TGTGCCAGCAGTGGAATGGTCGGGGGAAGTGAAAAACTGTTTTTT . TRBJ1-4 TRBV2 .
CASSPIGSYGYTF TGTGCCAGCAGTCCCATCGGCAGCTATGGCTACACCTTC . TRBJ1-2 TRBV27 .
CASSILGDYNEQFF TGTGCCAGTAGTATTCTAGGGGATTACAATGAGCAGTTCTTC . TRBJ2-1 TRBV19 .
CASSQGTGGYNEQFF TGTGCCAGCTCACAGGGAACAGGGGGCTACAATGAGCAGTTCTTC TRBD1 TRBJ2-1 TRBV18 .
CASSVGTGTGVDEQFF TGTGCCAGCAGCGTAGGTACCGGGACAGGGGTTGATGAGCAGTTCTTC TRBD1 TRBJ2-1 TRBV9 .
CASSLSGTVETQYF TGTGCCAGTAGTTTATCCGGGACAGTGGAGACCCAGTACTTC TRBD1 TRBJ2-5 TRBV19 .
CASSPTDARTGRSSYNEQFF TGTGCCAGCAGTCCTACGGATGCCCGGACAGGGCGAAGCTCCTACAATGAGCAGTTCTTC TRBD1 TRBJ2-1 TRBV28 .
CASSLQGASNQPQHF TGTGCCAGCAGTTTACAGGGGGCCAGCAATCAGCCCCAGCATTTT TRBD1 TRBJ1-5 TRBV28 .
CASSLDPRTDASGNTIYF TGTGCCAGCAGCTTAGATCCGCGGACCGATGCCTCTGGAAACACCATATATTTT . TRBJ1-3 TRBV11-2 .
CASSLVGTGGYEQYF TGTGCCAGCAGTTTGGTAGGGACGGGGGGTTACGAGCAGTACTTC TRBD2 TRBJ2-7 TRBV28 .
CASSLGQGINYGYTF TGTGCCAGCAGCTTGGGACAGGGCATAAACTATGGCTACACCTTC TRBD1 TRBJ1-2 TRBV5-6 .